Below, 14 T cell receptor beta chains from the same sample are listed, as sequenced in a study of chemoradiotherapy in HPV16-positive cancers. The table came from immunoSEQ multiplex PCR; TCRdb's copy has only in-frame clones and leaves some out. This table has roughly 2,300 clones, roughly 70% appearing once. The material was tumor tissue, obtained from a patient who underwent chemoradiotherapy. These receptors were obtained from a human donor with HPV-associated anogenital cancer.

This clone was picked up one time. J is TRBJ1-5 and V is TRBV6-6, with D perhaps matching TRBD1 (5 bases). Germline CDR1 reads MNHNY; CDR2 reads SVGAGI (reference sequence). The CDR3 runs to 13 residues. With 5 bases removed from V and 2 bases from J, the gap between germline ends came to 7 bases. The DNA of the CDR3 is TGTGCCAGCAGTACAGGAGGCAATCAGCCCCAGCATTTT. This sequence encodes CASSTGGNQPQHF.

The chain links TRBV5-1 to TRBJ2-3, with TRBD1 matching 9 bases. V dropped 4 bases and J dropped 4; count of bases not matched to a gene: 7. Germline CDR1 reads SGHRS; CDR2 reads YFSETQ. This CDR3 contains 15 residues. The CDR3 spells CASSRTGDDADTQYF. The CDR3 DNA follows: TGCGCCAGCAGCAGGACAGGGGACGATGCAGATACGCAGTATTTT.

About this clone: Other nucleotide sequences in the sample specify the same CDR3. The chain recombines TRBV28 with TRBJ2-3; either TRBD1 or TRBD2 may supply D (6 bases each). V was cut by 1 base and J by 4 bases, with 9 bases left in between. The length of the CDR3 is 14 residues. CDR1 and CDR2 from the germline V gene are MDHEN and SYDVKM. For the CDR3, the DNA is TGTGCCAGCAGTTTATCAGGGGAGGCAGATACGCAGTATTTT. Encoded protein: CASSLSGEADTQYF.

This clone has only one observation. This chain links TRBV4-2 with TRBJ2-2, with D uncertain. Germline values: CDR1 LGHNA, CDR2 YNFKEQ. The CDR3 extends over 14 amino acids. The V and J ends lost 1 base and 6 bases respectively, with 9 bases between them. The CDR3 coding sequence is TGTGCCAGCAGCCAAGGTTATGAAGCCGGGGAGCTGTTTTTT. Its translation is CASSQGYEAGELFF.

The rearrangement uses TRBV10-3 and TRBJ2-3, with 8 bases aligning to TRBD2. The V gene end was trimmed by 4 bases and the J gene end by 4 bases; junction bases not matched to a gene: 7. Germline V gene data show CDR1 as ENHRY and CDR2 as SYGVKD. The CDR3 length is 15 residues. CDR3 in amino acids: CAISAGTSGSDTQYF. DNA for the CDR3: TGTGCCATCAGTGCTGGGACTAGTGGTTCAGATACGCAGTATTTT.

This clone has only one observation. The rearrangement links TRBV9 to TRBJ2-3, with 8 bases aligning to TRBD1. V dropped 4 bases and J dropped 2; count of bases not matched to a gene: 9. The CDR3 runs 16 residues. Germline CDR1 SGDLS, CDR2 YYNGEE. The CDR3 loop reads CASSSDPTGATDTQYF. The CDR3 region has the DNA TGTGCCAGCAGCTCAGACCCGACAGGGGCCACAGATACGCAGTATTTT.

The gene calls are TRBV19 and TRBJ1-5; the match to TRBD1 covers 10 bases. The trim removed 7 bases at V and 5 bases at J, leaving 11 bases unmatched. In germline, CDR1 is LNHDA, CDR2 SQIVND (reference sequence). The CDR3 contains 16 residues. CDR3 region: CASKTGWDRGDQPQHF. The CDR3 nucleotides are TGTGCCAGTAAAACTGGGTGGGACAGGGGAGATCAGCCCCAGCATTTT.

The J gene is TRBJ1-4, the V gene TRBV6-4, with D perhaps matching TRBD1 (5 bases). Per germline, CDR1 MRHNA and CDR2 SNTAGT. V shed 0 bases and J shed 14 bases, with 19 bases lying between them. The CDR3 has 15 residues. This CDR3 is CASSDSIQERAPLFF. The DNA for the CDR3 is TGTGCCAGCAGTGACTCTATACAGGAGAGGGCCCCCCTGTTTTTT.

This sequence joins TRBV7-2 and TRBJ2-7; the D gene could be TRBD1 or TRBD2 (5 bases each). From germline, CDR1 is SGHTA and CDR2 FQGNSA. The CDR3 is made up of 15 amino acids. The V gene lost 5 bases and the J gene lost 7 bases, with 21 bases spanning the gap. CDR3 sequence: CASSPAPGLGVEQYF. DNA of the CDR3: TGTGCCAGCAGCCCTGCCCCAGGGCTGGGAGTGGAGCAGTACTTC.

The CDR3 here is CASTPLAGTGLEKPFF. The CDR3 DNA sequence: TGTGCCAGCACCCCGTTGGCCGGGACAGGCCTCGAGAAACCGTTCTTC. The chain has TRBV28 and TRBJ2-1; 8 positions agree with TRBD1. The germline gives CDR1 MDHEN, CDR2 SYDVKM. There are 16 residues in the CDR3. Trimming at V came to 7 bases and at J to 15 bases, leaving 23 bases not matched to a gene.

V gene TRBV5-8 combines with J gene TRBJ2-3, with D unclear. Germline V gene lookup returns CDR1 SGHTS and CDR2 YDEGEE. The CDR3 is 13 residues long. Deletions cut 4 bases from V and 2 bases from J, with 8 bases between. CDR3 amino acids: CASSHRITDTQYF. The CDR3, as DNA: TGTGCCAGCAGCCATCGGATCACAGATACGCAGTATTTT. The full variable domain, in which reference TRBV5-8 and TRBJ2-3 provide the parts outside the CDR3, is EAGVTQSPTHLIKTRGQQATLRCSPISGHTSVYWYQQALGLGLQFLLWYDEGEERNRGNFPPRFSGRQFPNYSSELNVNALELEDSALYLCASSHRITDTQYFGPGTRLTVL.

The chain employs TRBV6-7 and TRBJ1-1, with D uncertain. TRBV6-7 is assigned to the ORF class and has an uncertain function. V lost 0 bases to trimming and J lost 1 base, with 9 bases between them. The CDR3 sequence is 15 residues long. CDR3 in DNA: TGTGCCAGCAGTTACTCGACCTCAGCGAACACTGAAGCTTTCTTT. Residues: CASSYSTSANTEAFF.

This rearrangement joins TRBV6-5 to TRBJ1-2; no firm D call. Trimming took 2 bases from V and 0 from J, leaving 7 bases between them. The CDR3 is 14 amino acids. Germline V CDR1 and CDR2: MNHEY, SVGAGI. Here the CDR3 reads CASSYGKANYGYTF. In DNA, the CDR3 is TGTGCCAGCAGTTACGGGAAAGCTAACTATGGCTACACCTTC.

In its sample, this clone ranks as large. CDR3 sequence reads: CASSLGLPRGSTDTQYF. CDR3 DNA sequence: TGTGCCAGCAGCTTAGGGTTACCGCGTGGGAGCACAGATACGCAGTATTTT. The chain combines TRBV5-6 with TRBJ2-3; D not certain. The germline V gene has CDR1 SGHDT and CDR2 YYEEEE. This CDR3 contains 17 residues. Trimming shortened V by 2 bases and J by 0 bases, and 16 bases separated the two germline ends.